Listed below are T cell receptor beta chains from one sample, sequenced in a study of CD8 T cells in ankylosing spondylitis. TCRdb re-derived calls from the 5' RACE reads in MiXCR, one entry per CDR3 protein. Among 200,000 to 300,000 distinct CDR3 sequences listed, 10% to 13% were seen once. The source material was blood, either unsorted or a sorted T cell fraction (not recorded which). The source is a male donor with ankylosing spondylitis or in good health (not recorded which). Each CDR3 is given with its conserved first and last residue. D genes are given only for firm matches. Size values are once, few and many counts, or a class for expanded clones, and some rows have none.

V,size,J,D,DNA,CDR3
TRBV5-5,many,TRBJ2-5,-,TGTGCCAGCAGCTTAGATGACCTAAAAACTGAAGAGACCCAGTACTTC,CASSLDDLKTEETQYF
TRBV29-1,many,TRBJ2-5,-,TGCAGCGTTGGGAGAAGGCTTACCCAAGAGACCCAGTACTTC,CSVGRRLTQETQYF
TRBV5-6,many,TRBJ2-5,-,TGTGCCAGCGCCGTGGGGTGGGAGACCCAGTACTTC,CASAVGWETQYF
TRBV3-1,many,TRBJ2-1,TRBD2,TGTGCCAGCAGCCAAGATCAGGGACTAGCGGCGAGGAATGAGCAGTTCTTC,CASSQDQGLAARNEQFF
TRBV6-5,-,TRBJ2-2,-,TGTGCCAGCAGTTACTCGAGTCCGGGGGCGAACACCGGGGAGCTGTTTTTT,CASSYSSPGANTGELFF
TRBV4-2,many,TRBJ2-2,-,TGTGCCAGCAGCCAAGAAGGAATGGGCACCGGGGAGCTGTTTTTT,CASSQEGMGTGELFF
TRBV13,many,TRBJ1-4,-,TGTGCCAGCAGCTCACGACCCGGAGGCGGTGAAAAACTGTTTTTT,CASSSRPGGGEKLFF
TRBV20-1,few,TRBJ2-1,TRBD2,TGCAGTGCTAGAGGGCTAGCGGGGGGGCCCTCCTACAATGAGCAGTTCTTC,CSARGLAGGPSYNEQFF
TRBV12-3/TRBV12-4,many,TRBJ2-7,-,TGTGCCAGCAGTCCACATGACAGCTACGAGCAGTACTTC,CASSPHDSYEQYF
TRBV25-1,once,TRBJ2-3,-,TGTGCCCGCAGTGCCCAGGCACAGGGTTACACAGATACGCAGTATTTT,CARSAQAQGYTDTQYF
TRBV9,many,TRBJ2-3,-,TGTGCCAGCAGCGTCGAGGGTGTTACAGATACGCAGTATTTT,CASSVEGVTDTQYF
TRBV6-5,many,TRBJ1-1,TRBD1,TGTGCCAGCAGAAGGGGGGACAGGGAAGCTTTCTTT,CASRRGDREAFF
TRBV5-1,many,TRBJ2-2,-,TGCGCCAGCTGTCGGACCGACGGGGAGCTGTTTTTT,CASCRTDGELFF
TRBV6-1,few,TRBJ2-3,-,TGTGCCAGCAGTGTCGTCGGGGGCCGAGATACGCAGTATTTT,CASSVVGGRDTQYF
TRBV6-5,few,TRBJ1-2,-,TGTGCCAGCAGCACTAAGGCCGATGGCTACACCTTC,CASSTKADGYTF
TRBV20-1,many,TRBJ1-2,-,TGCAGTGCTCTTTTTGAGGGCTATGGCTACACCTTC,CSALFEGYGYTF
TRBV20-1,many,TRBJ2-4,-,TGCAGTGCTAGAGATCCGCACCTAGCCAAAAACATTCAGTACTTC,CSARDPHLAKNIQYF
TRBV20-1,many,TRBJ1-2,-,TGCAGTGCTAATCTCGACCTCACGGAAGCTCGCGGGTATGGCTACACCTTC,CSANLDLTEARGYGYTF
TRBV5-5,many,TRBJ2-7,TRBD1,TGTGCCAGCAGCCAAGTGGGACAGGGAGCCTACGAGCAGTACTTC,CASSQVGQGAYEQYF
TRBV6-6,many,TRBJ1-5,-,TGTGCCAGCCGACTTGATAGCAATCAGCCCCAGCATTTT,CASRLDSNQPQHF
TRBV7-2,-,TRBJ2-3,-,TGTGCCAGCAGCCCCCGTCGTGGCGGGCGCACAGATACGCAGTATTTT,CASSPRRGGRTDTQYF
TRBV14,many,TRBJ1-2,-,TGTGCCAGCAGCCAAGATTGGGGACCCGTTTCGAAGACCTTC,CASSQDWGPVSKTF
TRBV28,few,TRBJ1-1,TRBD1,TGTGCCAGCAGCCCCCTCCCGGGACAGCTGAACACTGAAGCTTTCTTT,CASSPLPGQLNTEAFF
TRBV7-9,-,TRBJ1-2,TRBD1,TGTGCCAGCAGCTTAGTGGGACAGGGGACTGGAGGCTACACCTTC,CASSLVGQGTGGYTF
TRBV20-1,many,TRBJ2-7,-,TGCAGTGCTAGAGTGGGGTACGAGCAGTACTTC,CSARVGYEQYF
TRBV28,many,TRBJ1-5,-,TGTGCCAGCGGGGGCAATCAGCCCCAGCATTTT,CASGGNQPQHF
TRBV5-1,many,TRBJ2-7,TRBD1,TGCGCCAGCACCAGGGACAGTTCCTACGAGCAGTACTTC,CASTRDSSYEQYF
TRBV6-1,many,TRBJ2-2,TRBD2,TGTGCCAGCAGGGGACTAGCGGGAGGAGAGCTGTTTTTT,CASRGLAGGELFF
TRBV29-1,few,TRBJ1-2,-,TGCAGCGTTGAACGGAACTTTGGGCGCACCTTC,CSVERNFGRTF
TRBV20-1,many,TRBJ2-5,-,TGCAGTGCTAGAGGGGCTCAAGAGACCCAGTACTTC,CSARGAQETQYF
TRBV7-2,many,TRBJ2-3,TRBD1,TGTGCCAGCAGCTTCCAGGACAGGGGGCTTAATACGCAGTATTTT,CASSFQDRGLNTQYF
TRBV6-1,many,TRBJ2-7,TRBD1,TGTGCCAGCAGTAGGACAGGTACCTACGAGCAGTACTTC,CASSRTGTYEQYF
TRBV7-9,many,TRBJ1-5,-,TGTGCCAGCAGCTTTGACAGTTATCAGCCCCAGCATTTT,CASSFDSYQPQHF
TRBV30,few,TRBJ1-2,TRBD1,TGTGCCTGGAGTGAAGGGACAGGGCCTGGCTACACCTTC,CAWSEGTGPGYTF
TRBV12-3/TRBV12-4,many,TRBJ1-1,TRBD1,TGTGCCAGCAGTATGGGACAGGGTACGGTAGCTTTCTTT,CASSMGQGTVAFF
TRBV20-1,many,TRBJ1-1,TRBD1,TGCAGTGGACAGGGACAGATATCTGAAGCTTTCTTT,CSGQGQISEAFF
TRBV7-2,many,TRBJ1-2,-,TGTGCCAGCAGCTTTCGGCAGGGAAATGGCTACACCTTC,CASSFRQGNGYTF
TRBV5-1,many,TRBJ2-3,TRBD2,TGCGCCAGCAGCTTGAAGTCCCGGGACTACACAGATACGCAGTATTTT,CASSLKSRDYTDTQYF
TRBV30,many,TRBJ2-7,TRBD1,TGTGCCTGGAGTAGGGACAGTCCCTACGAGCAGTACTTC,CAWSRDSPYEQYF